These 24 T cell receptor beta chains came from one sample sequenced in a study of high-grade serous ovarian cancer treatment subgroups. Assay used: immunoSEQ multiplex PCR; TCRdb lists only in-frame clones, some missing. The data show some 33,000 clones, with roughly three quarters seen just once and 3% to 3.5% held by the top ten. Tumor tissue was taken before any definitive surgery or chemotherapy was given. Sequenced input: tumor tissue. These receptors were obtained from a human donor with high-grade serous ovarian cancer.

This chain connects TRBV11-2 to TRBJ2-5, with a tentative D call TRBD1 (5 bases). Germline V gene lookup returns CDR1 SGHAT and CDR2 FQNNGV. The CDR3 is 15 residues long. The V gene lost 4 bases and the J gene lost 0 bases, with 12 bases spanning the gap. The CDR3 protein is CASSWGRWDQETQYF. In DNA form, the CDR3 reads TGTGCCAGCAGCTGGGGCAGGTGGGACCAAGAGACCCAGTACTTC.

The J gene is TRBJ2-7, the V gene TRBV29-1, with D perhaps TRBD1 (6 bases). The germline V and J ends were trimmed by 5 bases and 9 bases, with 20 bases remaining between them. The CDR3 runs to 13 residues. CDR1 SQVTM and CDR2 ANQGSEA come from the germline V gene. CDR3 sequence: CSVSTGLNPWQYF. The CDR3 DNA is TGCAGCGTTTCAACAGGGTTGAATCCCTGGCAGTACTTC.

This clone was recorded only once. The gene calls are TRBV28 and TRBJ2-7; 9 bases match TRBD1. V was clipped by 6 bases and J by 7 bases; unmatched bases: 13. The CDR3 runs to 15 residues. Germline CDR1 reads MDHEN; CDR2 reads SYDVKM. CDR3 loop: CASRHTGGVGNEQYF. DNA of the CDR3: TGTGCCAGCAGGCACACAGGGGGCGTGGGGAATGAGCAGTACTTC.

The rearrangement links TRBV7-8 to TRBJ1-6, with 11 bases identical to TRBD1. The CDR3 has 15 residues. The germline CDR1 and CDR2 sequences are SGHVS and FQNEAQ. J gave up 8 bases and V 5 bases, and 5 bases lay outside the gene matches. CDR3: CASSTDRGHYSPLHF. In DNA, the CDR3 is TGTGCCAGCAGCACGGACAGGGGGCACTATTCACCCCTCCACTTT.

The CDR3 is CASSIGVGGRQYF. CDR3 in DNA: TGTGCCAGTAGTATAGGGGTCGGGGGCCGGCAGTACTTC. The chain couples TRBV19 to TRBJ2-7; D could derive from TRBD1 or TRBD2 (6 bases each). CDR1 is LNHDA and CDR2 is SQIVND in the germline V gene (reference sequence). This CDR3 comprises 13 residues. V was trimmed by 1 base and J by 9 bases, leaving 13 bases between them.

The CDR3 sequence: CASSPRMDREKLFF. The CDR3 DNA reads TGTGCCAGCTCACCACGAATGGACAGAGAAAAACTGTTTTTT. This rearrangement joins TRBV18 to TRBJ1-4, with D perhaps matching TRBD1 (6 bases). Per germline, CDR1 KGHSH and CDR2 LQKENI. Trimming removed 1 base at V and 8 bases at J, with 11 bases between. This CDR3 region has 14 residues. The full variable domain, its missing parts supplied by reference TRBV18 and TRBJ1-4, is NAGVMQNPRHLVRRRGQEARLRCSPMKGHSHVYWYRQLPEEGLKFMVYLQKENIIDESGMPKERFSAEFPKEGPSILRIQQVVRGDSAAYFCASSPRMDREKLFFGSGTQLSVL.

The table lists this clone with a count of one. The chain carries TRBV18 and TRBJ1-1, with 10 nucleotides matching TRBD1. Germline V gene data show CDR1 as KGHSH and CDR2 as LQKENI. V trimming: 6 bases; J trimming: 4 bases; junction bases outside the gene matches: 11. This CDR3 is 16 amino acids long. CDR3 sequence: CASSRWDRGSGTEAFF. The DNA for the CDR3 is TGTGCCAGCTCCCGCTGGGACAGGGGATCGGGCACTGAAGCTTTCTTT.

The table lists this clone with a count of one. V gene TRBV2 combines with J gene TRBJ2-5; 10 nucleotides agree with TRBD1. V lost 9 bases to trimming and J lost 4 bases; unmatched junction nucleotides: 11. Per germline, CDR1 SNHLY and CDR2 FYNNEI. The CDR3 has 15 residues. The CDR3 nucleotides are TGTGCCAGTCTCGTTCCGGGACAGGGGAGAGAGACCCAGTACTTC. It is translated as CASLVPGQGRETQYF.

The J gene is TRBJ1-4, the V gene TRBV6-5; D gene ambiguous. Germline values: CDR1 MNHEY, CDR2 SVGAGI. V was cut by 3 bases and J by 5 bases, with 10 bases left in between. The CDR3 is made up of 14 amino acids. The CDR3 sequence is CASSYGDTNEKLFF. The CDR3 DNA sequence: TGTGCCAGCAGTTATGGGGATACGAATGAAAAACTGTTTTTT.

The chain uses TRBV27 and TRBJ1-4; 9 positions match TRBD1. The CDR3 runs to 15 residues. V shed 6 bases and J 5 bases; nucleotides not matched to a gene: 7. Germline CDR1 is MNHEY and CDR2 is SMNVEV (reference sequence). The CDR3 loop is CASRSVGQGNEKLFF. In DNA form, the CDR3 reads TGTGCCAGCAGGTCGGTGGGACAGGGCAATGAAAAACTGTTTTTT.

This chain uses TRBV9 with TRBJ1-5, with D possibly being TRBD1 (6 bases). The CDR3 runs 15 residues. Trimming cost V 0 bases and J 3 bases, with 10 bases left between them. Germline V gives CDR1 SGDLS, CDR2 YYNGEE. CDR3 in amino acids: CASSVVGGANQPQHF. The DNA of the CDR3 is TGTGCCAGCAGCGTAGTAGGGGGGGCCAATCAGCCCCAGCATTTT.

This clone was found once. This chain joins TRBV27 and TRBJ1-1; weak D call: TRBD1 (5 bases). Germline-derived CDR1 and CDR2 are MNHEY and SMNVEV (reference sequence). This CDR3 has 18 residues. Trimming cost V 2 bases and J 4 bases, with 23 bases left between them. The CDR3 here is CASSLRNQGGDRTTEAFF. The CDR3 DNA is TGTGCCAGCAGTTTAAGGAACCAGGGAGGCGATCGGACCACTGAAGCTTTCTTT.

V gene TRBV19 combines with J gene TRBJ2-7; the match to TRBD2 covers 7 bases. CDR3 size: 14 residues. After removal of 4 bases from V and 0 bases from J, the junction contained 3 bases not matched to a gene. The germline V gene encodes CDR1 LNHDA and CDR2 SQIVND (reference sequence). CDR3 coding DNA: TGTGCCAGTAGTAGGTCTAGCGGCTCCTACGAGCAGTACTTC. It encodes CASSRSSGSYEQYF.

This rearrangement joins TRBV10-2 to TRBJ2-7, with TRBD2 identical over 7 bases. CDR3 length: 14 residues. Unmatched junction bases numbered 6, after V lost 5 bases and J lost 2 bases. CDR1 and CDR2 from the germline V gene are WSHSY and SAAADI. CDR3 sequence: CASSPGLDAYEQYF. CDR3 in DNA: TGCGCCAGCAGTCCCGGACTAGACGCCTACGAGCAGTACTTC.

The chain couples TRBV5-6 to TRBJ1-2; no clear D. This CDR3 is 13 amino acids long. The germline CDR1 and CDR2 sequences are SGHDT and YYEEEE. Trimming pared 5 bases from V and 5 bases from J, leaving 13 bases between. CDR3 loop: CASRPADLYGYTF. DNA for the CDR3: TGTGCCAGCAGGCCCGCGGACCTTTATGGCTACACCTTC. The full variable domain, in which reference TRBV5-6 and TRBJ1-2 provide the parts outside the CDR3, is DAGVTQSPTHLIKTRGQQVTLRCSPKSGHDTVSWYQQALGQGPQFIFQYYEEEERQRGNFPDRFSGHQFPNYSSELNVNALLLGDSALYLCASRPADLYGYTFGSGTRLTVV.

V is TRBV11-3 and J is TRBJ2-3; either TRBD1 or TRBD2 may fit D (6 bases each). The length of the CDR3 is 16 residues. Looked up from germline, CDR1 is SGHNT and CDR2 is YENEEA. V dropped 0 bases and J dropped 3 bases, with 13 bases sitting between them. DNA for the CDR3: TGTGCCAGCAGCTTAGAAGGGGGGAGAATGACAGATACGCAGTATTTT. It yields the protein CASSLEGGRMTDTQYF.

The chain links TRBV5-6 to TRBJ1-5, with D maybe TRBD1 (5 bases). This CDR3 region has 14 residues. Germline CDR1 is SGHDT and CDR2 is YYEEEE. V lost 1 base, J lost 5 bases, and 10 bases lay in between. This CDR3 is CASSLSGYHQPQHF. The CDR3 region has the DNA TGTGCCAGCAGCTTGTCAGGGTATCATCAGCCCCAGCATTTT.

This clone occurred once. CDR3 region: CASSPPIIHTGELFF. In DNA, the CDR3 is TGTGCCAGCAGCCCCCCCATAATCCACACCGGGGAGCTGTTTTTT. V usage is TRBV9 and J usage is TRBJ2-2; no clear D gene. Per germline, CDR1 SGDLS and CDR2 YYNGEE. Trimming left V 4 bases short and J 3 bases short, with 13 bases between. The CDR3 runs to 15 residues.

In this sample, this clone turned up a few times. The chain recombines TRBV5-6 with TRBJ2-7; the D gene is possibly TRBD2 (5 bases). This CDR3 is 15 amino acids long. The V end lost 0 bases, the J end lost 0 bases, and 10 bases lay between the germline ends. CDR1 is SGHDT, CDR2 YYEEEE, per germline. CDR3 sequence (DNA): TGTGCCAGCAGCTTGGCGGCAGACTACTCCTACGAGCAGTACTTC. Its protein product is CASSLAADYSYEQYF. Combining the CDR3 with reference TRBV5-6 and TRBJ2-7 gives the whole variable domain DAGVTQSPTHLIKTRGQQVTLRCSPKSGHDTVSWYQQALGQGPQFIFQYYEEEERQRGNFPDRFSGHQFPNYSSELNVNALLLGDSALYLCASSLAADYSYEQYFGPGTRLTVT.

This chain uses TRBV6-6 with TRBJ1-5; TRBD1 is a possible D gene (5 bases). V lost 5 bases and J 3 bases, leaving 14 bases between the germline ends. Germline V CDR1 and CDR2: MNHNY, SVGAGI (reference sequence). This CDR3 contains 15 residues. DNA of the CDR3: TGTGCCAGCAGTACCCTGAAGGGGTACAATCAGCCCCAGCATTTT. Its protein is CASSTLKGYNQPQHF.

This chain links TRBV2 with TRBJ1-2; 9 nucleotides match TRBD1. The CDR3 has 13 amino acids. Germline lookup yields CDR1 SNHLY and CDR2 FYNNEI. The trim removed 7 bases at V and 8 bases at J, leaving 8 bases unmatched. CDR3 bases: TGTGCCAGCACCGCACAGGGGGCGTCAGGCTACACCTTC. It translates to CASTAQGASGYTF.

This clone was seen just once. V usage is TRBV28 and J usage is TRBJ2-7; unclear D gene. Germline values: CDR1 MDHEN, CDR2 SYDVKM. The CDR3 spans 13 residues. V lost 7 bases and J lost 0, with 10 bases in between. CDR3 nucleotide sequence: TGTGCCAGCAATCCCCCAAGCTCCTACGAGCAGTACTTC. Its translation: CASNPPSSYEQYF.

This clone was counted once. V and J are TRBV7-2 and TRBJ2-7, with D unresolved. V was pared by 1 base and J by 1 base, with 11 bases between. Germline V gene sequence: CDR1 SGHTA, CDR2 FQGNSA. CDR3 length: 15 amino acids. The DNA of the CDR3 is TGTGCCAGCAGCTTAGACGTCACTGCGTCCTACGAGCAGTACTTC. Translated, it gives CASSLDVTASYEQYF.

The sample holds one count of this clone. The chain uses TRBV7-2 and TRBJ1-2, with a tentative D call TRBD1 (5 bases). CDR3 length: 14 residues. V was trimmed by 1 base and J by 4 bases, leaving 10 bases between them. Germline lookup yields CDR1 SGHTA and CDR2 FQGNSA. For the CDR3, the DNA is TGTGCCAGCAGCTTAGTAGGCGGGACCTATGGCTACACCTTC. Encoded protein: CASSLVGGTYGYTF.